The rows below give T cell receptor beta chains drawn from one sample of a study of T cells after yellow fever vaccination. Using its own MiXCR run on the 5' RACE reads, TCRdb lists one record per CDR3 protein. The data hold 450,000 to 650,000 distinct CDR3 sequences, with around an eighth observed a single time. The sample here was PBMCs, taken on the day of the yellow fever booster vaccination. The source is a man in his thirties or forties who received the YFV17D yellow fever vaccine. Both conserved end residues are part of each CDR3. A D gene is named only where the DNA matches it firmly. Rows give clone size only sometimes, using once, few, many, or a class for an expanded clone.

d_gene	v_gene	j_gene	abundance	CDR3nt	CDR3aa
TRBD2	TRBV7-2	TRBJ2-2	NA	TGTGCCAGCAGCCCCAAGGGACTAGCGGGACGGGAGCTGTTTTTT	CASSPKGLAGRELFF
NA	TRBV18	TRBJ2-1	few	TGTGCCAGCTCACCACGTCGGGTAAGCAATGAGCAGTTCTTC	CASSPRRVSNEQFF
NA	TRBV12-3/TRBV12-4	TRBJ2-7	few	TGTGCCAGCGCCGCGGAATCCTACGAGCAGTACTTC	CASAAESYEQYF
NA	TRBV20-1	TRBJ1-5	few	TGCAGTGCTAGAAACCCAGGGTCCAATCAGCCCCAGCATTTT	CSARNPGSNQPQHF
NA	TRBV6-5	TRBJ2-7	few	TGTGCCAGCAGTTCGTTCGAGGAGGGTTACCACGAGCAGTACTTC	CASSSFEEGYHEQYF
TRBD1	TRBV6-2/TRBV6-3	TRBJ1-4	NA	TGTGCCAGCAGCCCGGAGTTGTGGGACAGGACCCTTGAGGCAACTAATGAAAAACTGTTTTTT	CASSPELWDRTLEATNEKLFF
NA	TRBV7-2	TRBJ1-2	few	TGTGCCAGCAGTCGCCAGGGAACCGCTCTCGATGATGGCTACACCTTC	CASSRQGTALDDGYTF
NA	TRBV20-1	TRBJ2-3	NA	TGCAGTGCTAGCCGACAGGCCCTTAACACAGATACGCAGTATTTT	CSASRQALNTDTQYF
NA	TRBV28	TRBJ2-1	few	TGTGCCAGCAGTTTTATTTCATACGGGCAGTTCTTC	CASSFISYGQFF
NA	TRBV9	TRBJ2-3	NA	TGTGCCAGCAGCGTAAGTGGGGGAACTTACACAGATACGCAGTATTTT	CASSVSGGTYTDTQYF
TRBD2	TRBV5-4	TRBJ2-7	NA	TGTGCCAGCAGCACCGTTAGCGGGAGGAGTAACGAGCAGTACTTC	CASSTVSGRSNEQYF
NA	TRBV20-1	TRBJ2-5	NA	TGCAGTGCTAGATCGCCGCCCGGGGAGACCCAGTACTTC	CSARSPPGETQYF
NA	TRBV27	TRBJ2-7	NA	TGTGCCAGCAGTTTACTGCGTGTGGACAGACCCTACGAGCAGTACTTC	CASSLLRVDRPYEQYF
TRBD1	TRBV29-1	TRBJ2-5	few	TGCAGCGTTGAAGAAGTCAGGGGACAGAAAGAGACCCAGTACTTC	CSVEEVRGQKETQYF
NA	TRBV20-1	TRBJ1-5	few	TGCAGTGCGGGAGGGGCCAATCAGCCCCAGCATTTT	CSAGGANQPQHF
TRBD2	TRBV20-1	TRBJ2-1	NA	TGCAGTGCTAGCACGACTAGCGGGCGGCGGGATGAGCAGTTCTTC	CSASTTSGRRDEQFF
TRBD1	TRBV28	TRBJ2-6	NA	TGTGCCAGCACCCTGTCCCAGGGGGCATCTGGGGCCAACGTCCTGACTTTC	CASTLSQGASGANVLTF
NA	TRBV18	TRBJ2-1	NA	TGTGCCAGCTCACCACCGTGGGGGTTAGGCAATGAGCAGTTCTTC	CASSPPWGLGNEQFF
TRBD2	TRBV2	TRBJ2-5	NA	TGTGCCTGCAGTGCCCCTACTAGCGGGAGGAACCAAGAGACCCAGTACTTC	CACSAPTSGRNQETQYF
NA	TRBV5-1	TRBJ2-3	NA	TGCGCCAGCAGCAACCGAGCGGAACGCACAGATACGCAGTATTTT	CASSNRAERTDTQYF
TRBD2	TRBV4-2	TRBJ2-7	few	TGTGCCAGCAGCCAGTTGCTAGCGGGAGACAGGGGCTCCTACGAGCAGTACTTC	CASSQLLAGDRGSYEQYF
NA	TRBV5-1	TRBJ1-1	NA	TGCGCCAGCTCCTATCAGCTGAACACTGAAGCTTTCTTT	CASSYQLNTEAFF
NA	TRBV7-9	TRBJ1-4	few	TGTGCCAGCGCCGGCGCCAGAACTAATGAAAAACTGTTTTTT	CASAGARTNEKLFF
TRBD1	TRBV19	TRBJ1-5	few	TGTGCCAGTACGGGCAGGGGGAGAGAGCCCCAGCATTTT	CASTGRGREPQHF
TRBD2	TRBV7-9	TRBJ2-7	NA	TGTGCCAGCAGCTTAACTAGCGGGGACGAGCAGTACTTC	CASSLTSGDEQYF
NA	TRBV29-1	TRBJ1-1	many	TGCAGCGTTGAAGACAATCGGGGGGGAACTGAAGCTTTCTTT	CSVEDNRGGTEAFF
NA	TRBV10-3	TRBJ1-5	few	TGTGCCACTCGAGCGGGCGCAGAGCAGCCCCAGCATTTT	CATRAGAEQPQHF